A single sample is the source of the 29 T cell receptor beta chains below, sequenced in a study of blood T cell repertoires in COVID-19. The table came from immunoSEQ multiplex PCR; TCRdb's copy has only in-frame clones and leaves some out. The table shows approximately 150,000 clones, with about 91% occurring only once. Sequencing input: peripheral blood. Receptors originate from a human donor in a cohort sampled during active COVID-19.

The DNA of the CDR3 is TGTGCCAGCAGCCCAGCGGGGGGGCCCTACGAGCAGTACTTC. This codes for CASSPAGGPYEQYF. V usage is TRBV7-8 and J usage is TRBJ2-7; 10 bases agree with TRBD2. This CDR3 region has 14 residues. The V segment lost 5 bases and the J segment 2 bases; nucleotides outside the gene matches: 3. Germline-derived CDR1 and CDR2 are SGHVS and FQNEAQ.

The V and J genes are TRBV9 and TRBJ2-7; weak D call: TRBD1 (6 bases). CDR1 SGDLS and CDR2 YYNGEE come from the germline V gene. The CDR3 runs 14 residues. Trimming removed 0 bases at V and 9 bases at J, with 16 bases between. CDR3 coding DNA: TGTGCCAGCAGCGTAGGTCAGGCGACCAGGGGGCAGTACTTC. Its protein product is CASSVGQATRGQYF.

The V and J genes are TRBV5-1 and TRBJ1-3; D gene ambiguous. Trimming shortened V by 0 bases and J by 7 bases, and 8 bases separated the two germline ends. Per germline, CDR1 SGHRS and CDR2 YFSETQ. There are 13 residues in the CDR3. The CDR3 here is CASSLDGRNTIYF. DNA for the CDR3: TGCGCCAGCAGCTTGGACGGGAGGAACACCATATATTTT.

The chain recombines TRBV10-3 with TRBJ2-7, with a weak D call TRBD1 (5 bases). The CDR3 spans 14 residues. Trimming left V 0 bases short and J 4 bases short, with 10 bases between. The V gene's germline CDR1 is ENHRY and CDR2 SYGVKD. CDR3: CAISESNRQYEQYF. The CDR3 nucleotides are TGTGCCATCAGTGAGTCTAACAGACAGTACGAGCAGTACTTC.

V usage is TRBV20-1 and J usage is TRBJ2-5; TRBD2 aligns across 11 bases. The CDR3 is made up of 15 amino acids. Germline V lookup: CDR1 DFQATT, CDR2 SNEGSKA (reference sequence). Trimming cost V 3 bases and J 3 bases; bases outside gene matches: 6. The CDR3 bases are TGCAGTGCTAGTCTCGGGGGACTAGCGGAAGAGACCCAGTACTTC. This translates into CSASLGGLAEETQYF.

This clone showed up just once. The chain is built from TRBV25-1 and TRBJ2-3; TRBD2 matches 7 bases. Germline CDR1 reads MGHDK; CDR2 reads SYGVNS. This CDR3 has 14 amino acids. V lost 1 base and J lost 4; bases outside the gene matches: 2. This chain's CDR3 is CASSEWEGPDTQYF. The CDR3 nucleotides are TGTGCCAGCAGTGAATGGGAGGGCCCAGATACGCAGTATTTT.

The chain couples TRBV19 to TRBJ1-5; D might be TRBD1 (6 bases). V was cut by 4 bases and J by 0 bases, with 13 bases left in between. This CDR3 contains 16 residues. Looked up from germline, CDR1 is LNHDA and CDR2 is SQIVND (reference sequence). The DNA of the CDR3 is TGTGCCAGTAGTAGTGGGGGGGCGATTAGCAATCAGCCCCAGCATTTT. Translated: CASSSGGAISNQPQHF.

This clone appeared a single time. Here the CDR3 reads CASSRQGSQPQHF. CDR3 DNA: TGTGCCAGCAGTCGACAGGGTTCTCAGCCCCAGCATTTT. The chain combines TRBV6-2 or TRBV6-3 with TRBJ1-5; 7 bases are a match to TRBD1. The length of the CDR3 is 13 residues. CDR1 MNHEY and CDR2 SVGEGT come from the germline V gene. With 5 bases clipped from V and 6 bases from J, the junction kept 4 bases outside the gene matches.

This clone showed up just once. This chain joins TRBV27 and TRBJ2-1, with D possibly being TRBD2 (5 bases). This CDR3 is built from 17 residues. Germline CDR1 and CDR2: MNHEY and SMNVEV (reference sequence). Trimming shortened V by 1 base and J by 2 bases, and 15 bases separated the two germline ends. The CDR3 here is CASSLWVAPLAYNEQFF. The CDR3 bases are TGTGCCAGCAGTTTATGGGTAGCGCCCCTGGCCTACAATGAGCAGTTCTTC.

This chain uses TRBV9 with TRBJ2-1, with a weak D call TRBD2 (5 bases). V was clipped by 0 bases and J by 4 bases, with 14 bases between them. This CDR3 spans 16 amino acids. Germline V gives CDR1 SGDLS, CDR2 YYNGEE. This CDR3 is CASSVVSSGAYNEQFF. CDR3 bases: TGTGCCAGCAGCGTAGTGTCAAGCGGAGCTTACAATGAGCAGTTCTTC.

The rearrangement joins TRBV19 to TRBJ2-3, with 9 positions matching TRBD1. This CDR3 contains 18 residues. V lost 6 bases, J lost 0 bases, and 13 bases stayed unmatched. Per the germline V gene, CDR1 is LNHDA and CDR2 is SQIVND (reference sequence). The CDR3 is CASSPPPGQGKSTDTQYF. CDR3 in DNA: TGTGCCAGTAGCCCACCGCCGGGACAGGGTAAGAGCACAGATACGCAGTATTTT. The full variable domain, with the rest looked up from reference TRBV19 and TRBJ2-3, is DGGITQSPKYLFRKEGQNVTLSCEQNLNHDAMYWYRQDPGQGLRLIYYSQIVNDFQKGDIAEGYSVSREKKESFPLTVTSAQKNPTAFYLCASSPPPGQGKSTDTQYFGPGTRLTVL.

Written as DNA, the CDR3 is TGCGCCAGCAGCTTGGTGGGGGGGTCCTATGGAAACACCATATATTTT. Amino acids: CASSLVGGSYGNTIYF. This chain joins TRBV5-1 and TRBJ1-3; a possible D gene is TRBD1 (5 bases). Germline CDR1 reads SGHRS; CDR2 reads YFSETQ. The CDR3 is made up of 16 amino acids. Between the trimmed V and J ends, which lost 0 bases and 3 bases, there was a span of 13 bases.

The genes are TRBV4-3 and TRBJ2-1, with D perhaps matching TRBD2 (7 bases). Germline lookup yields CDR1 LGHNA and CDR2 YSLEER. V lost 0 bases and J 6 bases, leaving 18 bases between the germline ends. CDR3 length: 17 amino acids. The CDR3 DNA follows: TGCGCCAGCAGCCAAGAAGCGGGACATGGTAGTCCCAATGAGCAGTTCTTC. Translation gives CASSQEAGHGSPNEQFF.

The chain has TRBV6-6 and TRBJ2-3, with D unresolved. Trimming took 7 bases from V and 0 from J, leaving 11 bases between them. The CDR3 contains 14 residues. The V gene's germline CDR1 is MNHNY and CDR2 SVGAGI (reference sequence). This CDR3 is CASTNRASTDTQYF. CDR3 sequence (DNA): TGTGCCAGCACAAACAGAGCTAGCACAGATACGCAGTATTTT.

The chain has TRBV12-3 or TRBV12-4 and TRBJ2-7; the match to TRBD2 covers 7 bases. The CDR3 spans 13 residues. V shed 5 bases, J shed 4 bases, and the junction held 5 bases outside the gene matches. The CDR3 loop reads CASSTGTIYEQYF. The CDR3 DNA is TGTGCCAGCAGTACCGGGACTATATACGAGCAGTACTTC.

This clone was seen a handful of times. The rearrangement joins TRBV7-8 to TRBJ1-2; 9 nucleotides line up with TRBD1. CDR1 SGHVS and CDR2 FQNEAQ come from the germline V gene. This CDR3 region has 16 residues. The junction had 4 bases not matched to a gene; V was cut back by 0 bases and J by 2 bases. The CDR3 DNA reads TGTGCCAGCAGCTTAGCGCCGGGACAGGGAAACTATGGCTACACCTTC. This encodes CASSLAPGQGNYGYTF.

J is TRBJ2-5 and V is TRBV5-5, with TRBD1 identical over 7 bases. V gave up 4 bases and J gave up 4 bases; unmatched junction bases: 16. Germline CDR1 and CDR2: SGHKS and YYEKEE (reference sequence). The CDR3 has 17 residues. CDR3: CASSLPSDRDPVETQYF. CDR3 sequence (DNA): TGTGCCAGCAGCCTCCCTTCCGACAGGGACCCTGTAGAGACCCAGTACTTC. Filled out from reference TRBV5-5 and TRBJ2-5, the complete variable domain reads DAGVTQSPTHLIKTRGQQVTLRCSPISGHKSVSWYQQVLGQGPQFIFQYYEKEERGRGNFPDRFSARQFPNYSSELNVNALLLGDSALYLCASSLPSDRDPVETQYFGPGTRLLVL.

In DNA form, the CDR3 reads TGTGCCAGCAGCAAAGCCCGGGACTCCTACGAGCAGTACTTC. It translates to CASSKARDSYEQYF. The rearrangement uses TRBV7-9 and TRBJ2-7, with a weak D call TRBD2 (5 bases). Trimming cost V 5 bases and J 0 bases, with 11 bases left between them. Germline CDR1 and CDR2: SEHNR and FQNEAQ (reference sequence). The CDR3 is made up of 14 amino acids.

The chain recombines TRBV3-1 (or the pseudogene TRBV3-2) with TRBJ2-7; 9 nucleotides align to TRBD1. Germline V lookup: CDR1 LGHDT, CDR2 YNNKEL (reference sequence). V lost 4 bases and J lost 1; bases outside the gene matches: 2. This CDR3 has 14 residues. The CDR3 loop reads CASSPGTGSYEQYF. CDR3 sequence (DNA): TGTGCCAGCAGCCCCGGGACAGGGTCCTACGAGCAGTACTTC.

Written as DNA, the CDR3 is TGTGCCGTTAAAGGGGACTGGGGCTACACCTTC. This codes for CAVKGDWGYTF. This chain joins TRBV6-5 and TRBJ1-2; possibly TRBD1 for D (5 bases). This CDR3 has 11 residues. Looked up from germline, CDR1 is MNHEY and CDR2 is SVGAGI. V was pared by 11 bases and J by 8 bases, with 15 bases between.

The chain links TRBV5-6 to TRBJ2-5, with TRBD1 as a possible D gene (6 bases). This CDR3 has 15 amino acids. V lost 0 bases and J 5 bases, leaving 14 bases between the germline ends. Per germline, CDR1 SGHDT and CDR2 YYEEEE. CDR3 nucleotides: TGTGCCAGCAGCTTGGCGGACAGCCTCGGGGAGACCCAGTACTTC. Translated, it gives CASSLADSLGETQYF. Together with reference TRBV5-6 and TRBJ2-5, the CDR3 gives the full variable domain: DAGVTQSPTHLIKTRGQQVTLRCSPKSGHDTVSWYQQALGQGPQFIFQYYEEEERQRGNFPDRFSGHQFPNYSSELNVNALLLGDSALYLCASSLADSLGETQYFGPGTRLLVL.

The chain has TRBV6-5 and TRBJ1-1; D not resolved. From germline, CDR1 is MNHEY and CDR2 SVGAGI. This CDR3 contains 14 residues. Trimming stripped 8 bases from V and 0 bases from J, with 13 bases between. CDR3 sequence (DNA): TGTGCCAGCTCGATTGGGCATTTGAACACTGAAGCTTTCTTT. Translation: CASSIGHLNTEAFF.

The chain employs TRBV18 and TRBJ1-1; D call uncertain. The CDR3 has 15 amino acids. V lost 3 bases and J 0 bases, leaving 11 bases between the germline ends. CDR1 is KGHSH, CDR2 LQKENI, per germline. DNA of the CDR3: TGTGCCAGCTCACCTCTCGAGGGCTTGAACACTGAAGCTTTCTTT. It encodes CASSPLEGLNTEAFF.

The chain recombines TRBV19 with TRBJ1-6, with 9 bases fitting TRBD1. The CDR3 consists of 17 residues. The germline V gene encodes CDR1 LNHDA and CDR2 SQIVND (reference sequence). J was trimmed by 1 base and V by 5 bases; bases with no gene match: 6. For the CDR3, the DNA is TGTGCCAGTAGTGCCGACAGGGGGTATTCCTATAATTCACCCCTCCACTTT. Its protein product is CASSADRGYSYNSPLHF. Supplemented by reference TRBV19 and TRBJ1-6, the full variable domain reads DGGITQSPKYLFRKEGQNVTLSCEQNLNHDAMYWYRQDPGQGLRLIYYSQIVNDFQKGDIAEGYSVSREKKESFPLTVTSAQKNPTAFYLCASSADRGYSYNSPLHFGNGTRLTVT.

V usage is TRBV4-1 and J usage is TRBJ2-7; the match to TRBD1 covers 11 bases. The CDR3 has 16 amino acids. Per germline, CDR1 MGHRA and CDR2 YSYEKL. Trimming at V came to 2 bases and at J to 5 bases, leaving 8 bases not matched to a gene. The chain's CDR3 is CASSQLVGQGAHEQYF. In DNA, the CDR3 is TGCGCCAGCAGCCAATTGGTCGGACAGGGGGCCCACGAGCAGTACTTC.

The CDR3 DNA reads as TGTGCCAGCAGCTTAGCGCAGGGCTCCTTTTTAAGCTACGAGCAGTACTTC. Protein sequence: CASSLAQGSFLSYEQYF. The chain joins TRBV7-2 to TRBJ2-7, with D possibly TRBD1 on 5 matching bases. Germline loops: CDR1 SGHTA, CDR2 FQGNSA. V shed 0 bases and J shed 3 bases, with 18 bases lying between them. The CDR3 sequence is 17 residues long.

This chain connects TRBV7-9 to TRBJ1-6; tentative D call: TRBD1 (6 bases). Germline CDR1 SEHNR, CDR2 FQNEAQ (reference sequence). V was cut by 0 bases and J by 7 bases, with 10 bases left in between. The CDR3 contains 15 residues. The CDR3 region has the DNA TGTGCCAGCAGCTTAGCCTGGACAGAAAATTCACCCCTCCACTTT. This translates into CASSLAWTENSPLHF.

The rearrangement links TRBV19 to TRBJ2-7, with D unclear. Trimming took off 0 bases at V and 3 bases at J, with 6 bases between the two ends. The CDR3 runs 13 residues. The germline CDR1 and CDR2 sequences are LNHDA and SQIVND (reference sequence). The CDR3 nucleotides are TGTGCCAGTAGTATAGAACATAACTACGAGCAGTACTTC. Its protein is CASSIEHNYEQYF.

The chain has TRBV12-3 or TRBV12-4 and TRBJ1-2; no clear D gene. There are 13 residues in the CDR3. Trimming removed 3 bases from V and 8 bases from J, with 13 bases in between. The CDR3 here is CASSLGGRRGYTF. The CDR3 coding sequence is TGTGCCAGCAGTTTGGGAGGGCGCCGGGGCTACACCTTC.